The 5 T cell receptor beta chains given below trace back to one sample, sequenced in a study of shared clonotypes between healthy human individuals. Repertoires were generated with immunoSEQ multiplex PCR, while TCRdb's copy carries only in-frame clones and drops some. The sample contains a few million clones, more than 80% of which appear only once. Sequenced input: naive CD4+ T cells sorted from blood. Described subset: CD45RA+ positively selected. All receptors come from a man between 18 and 29 years old in good health.

This clone was observed once. This chain uses TRBV30 with TRBJ1-1; D gene ambiguous. The germline V gene has CDR1 GTSNPN and CDR2 SVGIG (reference sequence). V was shortened by 2 bases and J by 0 bases, with 10 bases between the two germline ends. The CDR3 has 14 amino acids. In DNA form, the CDR3 reads TGTGCCTGGAGTTGGTTGCCTATGAACACTGAAGCTTTCTTT. It encodes CAWSWLPMNTEAFF.

Concerning this clone itself: The same CDR3 arises from other DNA sequences in this sample as well. This chain joins TRBV27 and TRBJ2-7; the D gene could be TRBD1 or TRBD2 (7 bases each). V dropped 5 bases and J dropped 1 base, with 18 bases sitting between them. The CDR3 totals 16 residues. CDR1 and CDR2 (germline): MNHEY, SMNVEV (reference sequence). The CDR3, as DNA: TGTGCCAGCAGTCCCCTCCTCAGGGGGGGTTCCTACGAGCAGTACTTC. It translates to CASSPLLRGGSYEQYF.

As to this clone: The same CDR3 can be traced to other DNA sequences in this sample. The chain combines TRBV11-2 with TRBJ2-7, with D hard to call. The V gene's germline CDR1 is SGHAT and CDR2 FQNNGV. Trimming cost V 0 bases and J 4 bases, with 4 bases left between them. The CDR3 spans 12 residues. The CDR3 DNA reads as TGTGCCAGCAGCTTAGAATATTACGAGCAGTACTTC. This encodes CASSLEYYEQYF.

This sequence joins TRBV13 and TRBJ2-5, with D perhaps matching TRBD1 (6 bases). The V and J ends lost 0 bases and 5 bases respectively, with 10 bases between them. The length of the CDR3 is 14 residues. The V gene's germline CDR1 is PRHDT and CDR2 FYEKMQ (reference sequence). CDR3 protein: CASSLGPRGETQYF. In nucleotides, the CDR3 is TGTGCCAGCAGCTTAGGACCGAGGGGGGAGACCCAGTACTTC.

Note on this clone: Distinct nucleotide sequences in the sample also encode this CDR3. The genes are TRBV5-1 and TRBJ1-1, with TRBD1 matching over 7 bases. This CDR3 contains 14 residues. The V gene end was trimmed by 5 bases and the J gene end by 2 bases; junction bases not matched to a gene: 6. Germline CDR1 reads SGHRS; CDR2 reads YFSETQ. This chain's CDR3 is CASSLGQENTEAFF. CDR3 in DNA: TGCGCCAGCAGTTTAGGACAGGAAAACACTGAAGCTTTCTTT.